This record concerns one T cell receptor (beta chain) sequence. These data belong to a study of blood T cell repertoires in COVID-19. Turning to the study itself: Sites across the United States, Italy and Spain contributed samples from acute and convalescent COVID-19. PBMCs, B-cell-depleted T cells, or T cells were the source of the cDNA or gDNA that made up the material.

The ends lost 2 bases at V and 2 bases at J; junction bases unmatched: 3. The CDR3 covers 16 residues. Germline CDR1 is MNHEY and CDR2 is SVGAGI. In the authors' methods: How many nucleated cells were present was estimated from reference gene primer amplification. Measured with immunoSEQ multiplex PCR; TCRdb has only the in-frame clones, and not every one. The DNA gave D and trimming, while V, J and clone size come from that table. The data show nearly 25,000 clones, 82% seen once. The J gene is TRBJ2-5, the V gene TRBV6-5; TRBD1 matches at 12 bases. The sample consisted of peripheral blood. The receptor was derived from a human donor in a cohort sampled during active COVID-19. CDR3 DNA sequence: TGTGCCAGCAGTTACCGGGGACAGGGGGCGCAAGAGACCCAGTACTTC. The encoded protein is CASSYRGQGAQETQYF.